A selection of T cell receptor beta chains follows, all from one sample in a study of OX40 agonist ivuxolimab in advanced cancers. Measured with immunoSEQ multiplex PCR; TCRdb has only the in-frame clones, and not every one. The sample shows about 75,000 clones, roughly nine tenths of them seen only once. This sample comprised CD4+ or CD8+ T cells sorted from blood, obtained in a trial of the OX40 agonist ivuxolimab. These receptors were obtained from an adult with an advanced solid tumor such as melanoma, head and neck, liver or kidney cancer. CDR3s include the opening cysteine and the closing phenylalanine or tryptophan. A D gene is named only where the DNA matches it firmly. Clone size is given for some rows only: seen once, a few or many times, or a class if the clone is expanded.

>TRBJ2-7|14|NA|TRBD1|TRBV6-1
TGTGCCAGCAGTGAAGGGACAGGGGGCTACGAGCAGTACTTC
CASSEGTGGYEQYF
>TRBJ2-7|14|NA|NA|TRBV9
TGTGCCAGCAGCGTAGCTCCCCTGACTTACGAGCAGTACTTC
CASSVAPLTYEQYF
>TRBJ2-3|16|NA|TRBD2|TRBV11-2
TGTGCCAGCAGCTCGACTAGCGGGGATCCCTGGAATACGCAGTATTTT
CASSSTSGDPWNTQYF
>TRBJ2-1|10|NA|NA|TRBV28
TGTGCCAGCAGTTTAAATGAGCAGTTCTTC
CASSLNEQFF
>TRBJ1-5|15|NA|NA|TRBV6-1
TGTGCCAGCAGTGGCGGGAGGAGGAACGAGCAGCCCCAGCATTTT
CASSGGRRNEQPQHF
>TRBJ1-5|15|NA|TRBD1|TRBV7-8
TGTGCCAGCAGCCCCGGACAGGGAAGCAATCAGCCCCAGCATTTT
CASSPGQGSNQPQHF
>TRBJ2-1|16|NA|NA|TRBV4-1
TGCGCCAGCAGCCCCCCTACAGGGAGCTCCTACAATGAGCAGTTCTTC
CASSPPTGSSYNEQFF
>TRBJ1-5|15|NA|NA|TRBV6-1
TGTGCCAGCAGTGAAGCGTCGGTTTTTGCTCAGCCCCAGCATTTT
CASSEASVFAQPQHF
>TRBJ1-5|15|few|NA|TRBV19
TGTGCCAGTAGTGAGTCTCACATAAGCAATCAGCCCCAGCATTTT
CASSESHISNQPQHF
>TRBJ2-3|14|NA|TRBD2|TRBV29-1
TGCAGCGCGATACTAGCGGGGTTAACAGATACGCAGTATTTT
CSAILAGLTDTQYF
>TRBJ1-5|13|NA|NA|TRBV7-6
TGTGCCAGCAGCCCAGGACCAGGGCAGCCCCAGCATTTT
CASSPGPGQPQHF
>TRBJ2-2|18|NA|TRBD2|TRBV27
TGTGCCAGCAGTTATGTGGGACTAGCGGGGGGGGAAACCGGGGAGCTGTTTTTT
CASSYVGLAGGETGELFF
>TRBJ2-5|15|NA|NA|TRBV6-5
TGTGCCAGCAGTTACTTTAGGGACTACCAAGAGACCCAGTACTTC
CASSYFRDYQETQYF
>TRBJ2-3|13|NA|NA|TRBV28
TGTGCCAGCAGTATGGATCTCACAGATACGCAGTATTTT
CASSMDLTDTQYF
>TRBJ2-5|14|NA|TRBD2|TRBV5-6
TGTGCCAGCAGCTTGGGGGGACTAGTGGAGACCCAGTACTTC
CASSLGGLVETQYF